These 20 T cell receptor beta chains came from one sample sequenced in a study of blood T cell repertoires in COVID-19. Sequenced by immunoSEQ multiplex PCR; TCRdb stores in-frame clones only, minus some. This sample yields around 190,000 clones, of which more than 70% are seen a single time; about a sixth belongs to the top ten. Input material: peripheral blood. The receptors shown here come from a man in his fifties or sixties with COVID-19, enrolled during active disease.

This sequence joins TRBV19 and TRBJ2-1; 10 bases align to TRBD2. The junction had 7 bases not matched to a gene; V was cut back by 3 bases and J by 5 bases. The CDR3 is made up of 16 amino acids. CDR1 is LNHDA and CDR2 is SQIVND in the germline V gene (reference sequence). DNA of the CDR3: TGTGCCAGTAGTATTATAGCGGGAGGCCCCAACAATGAGCAGTTCTTC. It yields the protein CASSIIAGGPNNEQFF.

The J gene is TRBJ1-6, the V gene TRBV12-3 or TRBV12-4; D is undetermined. The V gene lost 0 bases and the J gene lost 12 bases, with 6 bases spanning the gap. This CDR3 spans 12 amino acids. The CDR3: CASSLAPGPLHF. The CDR3 DNA sequence: TGTGCCAGCAGTTTAGCTCCGGGACCCCTCCACTTT.

This chain joins TRBV19 and TRBJ2-1, with 7 bases identical to TRBD2. Losses at the gene ends were 10 bases for V and 4 bases for J; bases not matched to a gene: 10. This CDR3 has 14 amino acids. The germline CDR1 and CDR2 sequences are LNHDA and SQIVND (reference sequence). The CDR3 is CATGAGRNYNEQFF. CDR3 DNA sequence: TGTGCCACCGGAGCGGGACGGAATTACAATGAGCAGTTCTTC.

The chain has TRBV5-4 and TRBJ2-3, with a weak D call TRBD2 (6 bases). This CDR3 contains 17 residues. From germline, CDR1 is SGHNT and CDR2 YYREEE (reference sequence). Trimming left V 3 bases short and J 2 bases short, with 19 bases between. The CDR3 DNA is TGTGCCAGCAGCTCGCTCGGTATGCGGGGCCCCACAGATACGCAGTATTTT. It is translated as CASSSLGMRGPTDTQYF.

The chain is built from TRBV25-1 and TRBJ1-3; D call uncertain. Trimming took off 1 base at V and 11 bases at J, with 9 bases between the two ends. Germline V gene lookup returns CDR1 MGHDK and CDR2 SYGVNS. The CDR3 runs to 12 residues. This CDR3 is CASSESGNPIYF. The CDR3 DNA reads TGTGCCAGCAGTGAATCTGGCAATCCCATATATTTT.

The V call is TRBV3-1 (or the pseudogene TRBV3-2), the J call TRBJ1-4; D call uncertain. CDR1 is LGHDT and CDR2 is YNNKEL in the germline V gene (reference sequence). This CDR3 is 14 amino acids long. The germline V and J ends were trimmed by 4 bases and 7 bases, with 13 bases remaining between them. The CDR3 loop reads CASSRRRGSEKLFF. DNA for the CDR3: TGTGCCAGCAGCCGCCGACGAGGGAGTGAAAAACTGTTTTTT.

J is TRBJ2-1 and V is TRBV6-1, with 7 positions matching TRBD2. Trimming cost V 2 bases and J 10 bases; bases outside gene matches: 5. Germline CDR1 reads MNHNS; CDR2 reads SASEGT. CDR3 length: 13 amino acids. This CDR3 reads CASSEIFSGEQFF. In nucleotides, the CDR3 is TGTGCCAGCAGTGAAATTTTTAGCGGGGAGCAGTTCTTC.

The chain recombines TRBV6-4 with TRBJ2-1, with TRBD1 matching 8 bases. The CDR3 covers 14 residues. V gave up 4 bases and J gave up 8 bases; unmatched junction bases: 7. Germline V CDR1 and CDR2: MRHNA, SNTAGT. The CDR3 bases are TGTGCCAGCAGTGTCCTGGCAGGGGGCGATGAGCAGTTCTTC. This gives the protein CASSVLAGGDEQFF.

J is TRBJ1-1 and V is TRBV21-1; TRBD1 was called by the table and not checked on the DNA. TRBV21-1 is annotated as a pseudogene. The CDR3 covers 15 residues. CDR3 in DNA: TGTGCCAGCATTACGAACGGGACAGTGAACACTGAAGCTTTCTTT. Its translation: CASITNGTVNTEAFF.

This clone was seen at least ten times. V usage is TRBV2 and J usage is TRBJ2-4; D gene ambiguous. V lost 4 bases and J 6 bases, leaving 16 bases between the germline ends. The CDR3 length is 15 residues. Looked up from germline, CDR1 is SNHLY and CDR2 is FYNNEI. CDR3 loop: CASSGVARGSNIQYF. The CDR3 bases are TGTGCCAGCAGTGGAGTAGCTCGTGGGTCAAACATTCAGTACTTC.

Remarks on this clone: Other DNA sequences of this sample code for an identical CDR3. This chain uses TRBV18 with TRBJ2-7; D call uncertain. Germline lookup yields CDR1 KGHSH and CDR2 LQKENI. The CDR3 spans 13 residues. Trimming removed 3 bases from V and 5 bases from J, with 11 bases in between. In nucleotides, the CDR3 is TGTGCCAGCTCACCCCAAAACAACGACGAGCAGTACTTC. Its translation is CASSPQNNDEQYF.

The V gene is TRBV11-2, the J gene TRBJ2-7; 8 bases line up with TRBD1. Trimming cost V 3 bases and J 0 bases; bases outside gene matches: 4. Germline V gene sequence: CDR1 SGHAT, CDR2 FQNNGV. CDR3 length equals 15 residues. CDR3 nucleotides: TGTGCCAGCAGCTTCCCCGGGACAGGCTCCTACGAGCAGTACTTC. As protein: CASSFPGTGSYEQYF.

The V and J genes are TRBV30 and TRBJ1-2, with D hard to call. Germline-derived CDR1 and CDR2 are GTSNPN and SVGIG (reference sequence). The CDR3 contains 11 residues. The V gene lost 8 bases and the J gene lost 2 bases, with 9 bases spanning the gap. This CDR3 is CAGELNYGYTF. CDR3 in DNA: TGTGCCGGGGAACTAAACTATGGCTACACCTTC.

V is TRBV3-1 (or the pseudogene TRBV3-2) and J is TRBJ2-7; tentative D call: TRBD2 (6 bases). CDR1 and CDR2 (germline): LGHDT, YNNKEL (reference sequence). Between the trimmed V and J ends, which lost 1 base and 3 bases, there was a span of 13 bases. This CDR3 is built from 15 residues. The CDR3 sequence: CASSQARSGYYEQYF. The CDR3 DNA follows: TGTGCCAGCAGCCAAGCCCGCAGCGGGTACTACGAGCAGTACTTC.

This chain joins TRBV27 and TRBJ2-1; D is ambiguous. Germline-derived CDR1 and CDR2 are MNHEY and SMNVEV (reference sequence). Trimming stripped 4 bases from V and 0 bases from J, with 10 bases between. This CDR3 has 15 residues. This CDR3 reads CASSSDWISYNEQFF. For the CDR3, the DNA is TGTGCCAGCAGTTCAGACTGGATCTCCTACAATGAGCAGTTCTTC.

The CDR3 sequence: CASRGTGEEKLFF. CDR3 nucleotides: TGTGCCAGCAGGGGGACAGGGGAGGAAAAACTGTTTTTT. This chain connects TRBV12-3 or TRBV12-4 to TRBJ1-4; 10 bases are shared with TRBD1. The CDR3 is made up of 13 amino acids. V shed 6 bases, J shed 8 bases, and the junction held 3 bases outside the gene matches.

This clone was seen only once. The CDR3 here is CASSRQGLSYNEQFF. The CDR3 nucleotides are TGTGCCAGCAGCCGACAGGGGTTATCCTACAATGAGCAGTTCTTC. This chain links TRBV2 with TRBJ2-1; 8 positions agree with TRBD1. Germline assignment: CDR1 SNHLY and CDR2 FYNNEI. V lost 6 bases to trimming and J lost 1 base; unmatched junction nucleotides: 5. CDR3 length: 15 amino acids.

This clone has only one observation. The chain recombines TRBV9 with TRBJ2-1; D is possibly TRBD2 (6 bases). The CDR3 runs to 16 residues. Trimming took 0 bases from V and 11 from J, leaving 21 bases between them. Germline CDR1 SGDLS, CDR2 YYNGEE. The CDR3 region has the DNA TGTGCCAGCAGCGTAGATGCGGAGGGAGTGCTGAATAAGCAGTTCTTC. This sequence encodes CASSVDAEGVLNKQFF.

This chain joins TRBV5-1 and TRBJ2-5; 11 bases agree with TRBD1. CDR1 and CDR2 (germline): SGHRS, YFSETQ. The CDR3 sequence is 14 residues long. The ends lost 4 bases at V and 4 bases at J; junction bases unmatched: 3. In DNA, the CDR3 is TGCGCCAGCAGCCTCGGGACAGGGGGAGAGACCCAGTACTTC. It encodes CASSLGTGGETQYF. Drawing the rest from reference TRBV5-1 and TRBJ2-5, the complete variable domain is KAGVTQTPRYLIKTRGQQVTLSCSPISGHRSVSWYQQTPGQGLQFLFEYFSETQRNKGNFPGRFSGRQFSNSRSEMNVSTLELGDSALYLCASSLGTGGETQYFGPGTRLLVL.

V usage is TRBV6-1 and J usage is TRBJ2-4; a possible D gene is TRBD1 (5 bases). The ends were cut back, 3 bases at V and 3 bases at J, with 24 bases in the middle. From germline, CDR1 is MNHNS and CDR2 SASEGT. The CDR3 totals 19 residues. CDR3 nucleotide sequence: TGTGCCAGCAGTGAGCCATGGTTGATGGGGCGCGAGGACAAAAACATTCAGTACTTC. Translation: CASSEPWLMGREDKNIQYF.